This T cell receptor (beta chain) was obtained from a study of blood T cell repertoires in COVID-19. Study-level background: Acute and convalescent COVID-19 specimens originated in the United States, Italy and Spain. The cDNA or gDNA used as material had been derived from T cells, B-cell-depleted T cells, or PBMCs.

This CDR3 region has 14 residues. Germline V gives CDR1 SGDLS, CDR2 YYNGEE. V was clipped by 0 bases and J by 7 bases, with 10 bases between them. Remarks on this clone: Other DNA sequences in the same sample also yield this CDR3.

Original processing methods: How many nucleated cells were present was estimated from reference gene primer amplification. Clones were sequenced by immunoSEQ multiplex PCR, and TCRdb holds only the in-frame ones, with some missing. V and J calls and clone size follow that table, whereas D and trimming were derived from the DNA. The data contain some 310,000 clones, about 90% of them seen just once; the ten biggest clones take up roughly 1%. Seattle enrolled patients during active infection and tracked them longitudinally. Sequencing was carried out using peripheral blood. This chain links TRBV9 with TRBJ1-4; no definite D call. This receptor was obtained from a woman between 35 and 50 years old with COVID-19, enrolled during active disease. The CDR3 region has the DNA TGTGCCAGCAGCGTAGAAGCTTTAAGTGAAAAACTGTTTTTT. Translated, it gives CASSVEALSEKLFF.